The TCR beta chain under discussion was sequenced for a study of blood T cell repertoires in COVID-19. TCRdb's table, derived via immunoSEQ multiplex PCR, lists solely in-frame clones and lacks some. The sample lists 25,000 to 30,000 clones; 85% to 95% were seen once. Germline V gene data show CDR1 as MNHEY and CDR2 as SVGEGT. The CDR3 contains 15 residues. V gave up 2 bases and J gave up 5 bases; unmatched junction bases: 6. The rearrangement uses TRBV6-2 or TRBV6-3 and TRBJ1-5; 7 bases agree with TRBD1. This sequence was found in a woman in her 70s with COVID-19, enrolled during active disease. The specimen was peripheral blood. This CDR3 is CASSYEGAVYQPQHF. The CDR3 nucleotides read TGTGCCAGCAGTTACGAGGGGGCAGTCTATCAGCCCCAGCATTTT.